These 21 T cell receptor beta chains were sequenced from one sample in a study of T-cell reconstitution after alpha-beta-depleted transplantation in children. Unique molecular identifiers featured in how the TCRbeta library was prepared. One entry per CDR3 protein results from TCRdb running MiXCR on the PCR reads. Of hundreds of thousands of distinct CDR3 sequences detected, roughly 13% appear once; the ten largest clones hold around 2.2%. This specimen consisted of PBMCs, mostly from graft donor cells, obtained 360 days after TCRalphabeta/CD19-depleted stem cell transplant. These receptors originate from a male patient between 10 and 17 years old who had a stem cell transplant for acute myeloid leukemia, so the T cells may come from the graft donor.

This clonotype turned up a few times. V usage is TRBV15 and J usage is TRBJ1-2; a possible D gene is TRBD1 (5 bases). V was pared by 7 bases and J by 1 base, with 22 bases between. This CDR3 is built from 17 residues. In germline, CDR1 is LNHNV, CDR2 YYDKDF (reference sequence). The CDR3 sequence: CATNHFGVSGLNYGYTF. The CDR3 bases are TGTGCCACCAACCACTTCGGTGTGTCGGGGCTTAACTATGGCTACACCTTC.

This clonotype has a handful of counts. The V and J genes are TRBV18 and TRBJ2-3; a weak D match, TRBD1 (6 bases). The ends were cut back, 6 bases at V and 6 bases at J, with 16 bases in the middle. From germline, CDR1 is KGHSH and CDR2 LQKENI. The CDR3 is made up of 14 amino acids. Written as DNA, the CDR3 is TGTGCCAGCTCTTGGGACACCCGGAAGGATACGCAGTATTTT. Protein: CASSWDTRKDTQYF.

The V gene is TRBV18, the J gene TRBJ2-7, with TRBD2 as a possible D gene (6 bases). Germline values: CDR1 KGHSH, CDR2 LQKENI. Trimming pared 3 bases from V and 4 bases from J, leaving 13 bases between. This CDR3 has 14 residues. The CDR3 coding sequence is TGTGCCAGCTCACCGAACGGGGGAGGATACGAGCAGTACTTC. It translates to CASSPNGGGYEQYF.

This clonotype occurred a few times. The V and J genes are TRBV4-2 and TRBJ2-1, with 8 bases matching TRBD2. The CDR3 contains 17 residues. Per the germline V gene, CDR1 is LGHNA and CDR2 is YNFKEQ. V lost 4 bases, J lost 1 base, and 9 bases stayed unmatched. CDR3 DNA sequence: TGTGCCAGCAGCCGCTCATTCGGGGGGGAGTCCTACAATGAGCAGTTCTTC. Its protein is CASSRSFGGESYNEQFF.

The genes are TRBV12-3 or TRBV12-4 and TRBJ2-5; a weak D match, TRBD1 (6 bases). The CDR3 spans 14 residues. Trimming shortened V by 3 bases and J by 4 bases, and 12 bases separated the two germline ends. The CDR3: CASSFRQGSETQYF. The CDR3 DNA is TGTGCCAGCAGTTTTAGGCAGGGGTCAGAGACCCAGTACTTC.

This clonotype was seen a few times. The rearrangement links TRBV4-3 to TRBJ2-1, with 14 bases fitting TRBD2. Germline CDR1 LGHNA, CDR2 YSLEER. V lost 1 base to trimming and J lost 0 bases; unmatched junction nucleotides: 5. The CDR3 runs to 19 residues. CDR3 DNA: TGCGCCAGCAGCCAAGGATGGACTAGCGGGGGGAGCTCCTACAATGAGCAGTTCTTC. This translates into CASSQGWTSGGSSYNEQFF.

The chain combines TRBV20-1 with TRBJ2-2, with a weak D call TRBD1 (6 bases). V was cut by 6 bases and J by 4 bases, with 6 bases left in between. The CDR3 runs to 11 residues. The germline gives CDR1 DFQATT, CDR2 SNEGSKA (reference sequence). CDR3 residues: CSAGGTGELFF. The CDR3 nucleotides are TGCAGTGCAGGGGGCACCGGGGAGCTGTTTTTT.

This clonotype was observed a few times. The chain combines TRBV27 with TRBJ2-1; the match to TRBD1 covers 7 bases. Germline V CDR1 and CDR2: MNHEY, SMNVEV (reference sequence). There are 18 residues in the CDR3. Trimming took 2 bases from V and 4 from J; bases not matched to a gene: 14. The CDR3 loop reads CASSLVTPGTEFYNEQFF. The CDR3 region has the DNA TGTGCCAGCAGTTTAGTAACCCCCGGGACAGAGTTTTACAATGAGCAGTTCTTC.

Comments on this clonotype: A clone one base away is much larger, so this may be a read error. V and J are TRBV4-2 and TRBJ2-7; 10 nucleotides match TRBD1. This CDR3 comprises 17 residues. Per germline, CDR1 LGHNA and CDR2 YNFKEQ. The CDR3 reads CATSQDGGQGLSYEQYF. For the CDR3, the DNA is TGTGCCACCAGCCAAGACGGGGGACAGGGGTTGTCCTACGAGCAGTACTTC.

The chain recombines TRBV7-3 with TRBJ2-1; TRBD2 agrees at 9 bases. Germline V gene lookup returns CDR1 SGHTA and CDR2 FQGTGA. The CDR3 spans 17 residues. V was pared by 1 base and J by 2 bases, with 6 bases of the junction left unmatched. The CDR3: CASSLRPSSGTYNEQFF. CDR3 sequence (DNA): TGTGCCAGCAGCTTAAGGCCCTCTAGCGGGACCTACAATGAGCAGTTCTTC.

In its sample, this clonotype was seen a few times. The CDR3 bases are TGTGCCTCCGGACTAGCGGGAGATTTCGGGGAGACCCAGTACTTC. This gives the protein CASGLAGDFGETQYF. The chain couples TRBV10-3 to TRBJ2-5, with 13 positions matching TRBD2. Germline CDR1 reads ENHRY; CDR2 reads SYGVKD. The CDR3 runs to 15 residues. V gave up 11 bases and J gave up 5 bases; unmatched junction bases: 11.

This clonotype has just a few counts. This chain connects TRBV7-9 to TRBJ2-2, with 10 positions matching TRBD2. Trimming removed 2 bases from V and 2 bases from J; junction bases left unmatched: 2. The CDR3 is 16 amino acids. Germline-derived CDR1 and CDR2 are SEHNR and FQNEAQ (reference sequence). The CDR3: CASSLTSGKNTGELFF. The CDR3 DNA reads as TGTGCCAGCAGCTTAACTAGCGGGAAAAACACCGGGGAGCTGTTTTTT.

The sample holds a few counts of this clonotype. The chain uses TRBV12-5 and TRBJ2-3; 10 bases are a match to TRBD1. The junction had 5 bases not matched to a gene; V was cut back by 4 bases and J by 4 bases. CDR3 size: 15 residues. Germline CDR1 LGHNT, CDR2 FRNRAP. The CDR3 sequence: CASGSGTGAADTQYF. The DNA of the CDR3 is TGTGCTAGTGGTTCCGGGACAGGGGCGGCAGATACGCAGTATTTT.

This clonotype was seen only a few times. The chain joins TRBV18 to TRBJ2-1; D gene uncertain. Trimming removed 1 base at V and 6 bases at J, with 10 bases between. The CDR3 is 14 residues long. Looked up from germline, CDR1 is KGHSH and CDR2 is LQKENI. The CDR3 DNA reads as TGTGCCAGCTCACCACGGCGTAGCATCAATGAGCAGTTCTTC. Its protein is CASSPRRSINEQFF.

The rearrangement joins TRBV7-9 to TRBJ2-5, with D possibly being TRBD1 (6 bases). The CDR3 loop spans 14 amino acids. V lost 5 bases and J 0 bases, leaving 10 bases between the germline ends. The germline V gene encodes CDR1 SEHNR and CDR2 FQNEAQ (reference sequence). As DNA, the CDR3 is TGTGCCAGCAGCCCCAACAGGGACCAAGAGACCCAGTACTTC. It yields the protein CASSPNRDQETQYF.

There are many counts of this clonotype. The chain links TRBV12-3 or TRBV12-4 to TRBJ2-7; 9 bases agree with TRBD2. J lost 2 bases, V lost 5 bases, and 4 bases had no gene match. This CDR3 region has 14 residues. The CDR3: CASSLSGRPYEQYF. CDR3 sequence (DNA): TGTGCCAGCAGTCTCAGCGGGAGGCCCTACGAGCAGTACTTC.

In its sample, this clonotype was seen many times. CDR3 coding DNA: TGCGCCAGCAGCTTTGGCAGGGAGAATACGCAGTATTTT. Amino acids: CASSFGRENTQYF. This chain uses TRBV5-1 with TRBJ2-3; either TRBD1 or TRBD2 may supply D (5 bases each). The CDR3 is 13 amino acids. Between the trimmed V and J ends, which lost 2 bases and 7 bases, there was a span of 11 bases. Germline CDR1 and CDR2: SGHRS and YFSETQ.

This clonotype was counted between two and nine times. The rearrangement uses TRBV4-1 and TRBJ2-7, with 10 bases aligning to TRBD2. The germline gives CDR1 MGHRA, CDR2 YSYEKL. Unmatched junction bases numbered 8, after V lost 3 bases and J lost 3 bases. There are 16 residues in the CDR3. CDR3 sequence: CASSQASGRALYEQYF. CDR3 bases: TGCGCCAGCAGCCAGGCCAGCGGGAGGGCCCTCTACGAGCAGTACTTC.

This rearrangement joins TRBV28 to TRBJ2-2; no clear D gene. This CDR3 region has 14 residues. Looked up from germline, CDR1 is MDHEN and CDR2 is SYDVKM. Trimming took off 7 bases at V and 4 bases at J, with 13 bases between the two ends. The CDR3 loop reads CASILTPGTGELFF. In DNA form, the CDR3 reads TGTGCCAGCATCCTAACGCCGGGCACCGGGGAGCTGTTTTTT. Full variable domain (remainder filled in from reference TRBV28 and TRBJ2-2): DVKVTQSSRYLVKRTGEKVFLECVQDMDHENMFWYRQDPGLGLRLIYFSYDVKMKEKGDIPEGYSVSREKKERFSLILESASTNQTSMYLCASILTPGTGELFFGEGSRLTVL.

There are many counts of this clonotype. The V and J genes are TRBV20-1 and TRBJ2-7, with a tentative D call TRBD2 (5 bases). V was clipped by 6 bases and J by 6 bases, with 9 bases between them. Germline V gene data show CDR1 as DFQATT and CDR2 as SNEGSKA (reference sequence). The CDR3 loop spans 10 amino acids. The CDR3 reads CSARVGEQYF. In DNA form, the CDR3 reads TGCAGTGCGAGGGTGGGCGAGCAGTACTTC.

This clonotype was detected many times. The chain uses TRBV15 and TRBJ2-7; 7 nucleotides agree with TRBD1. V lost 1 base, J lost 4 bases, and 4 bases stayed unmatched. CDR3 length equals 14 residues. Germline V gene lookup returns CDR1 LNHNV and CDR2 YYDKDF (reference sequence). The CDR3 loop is CATSRGQGSYEQYF. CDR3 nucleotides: TGTGCCACCAGCAGAGGACAGGGTAGTTACGAGCAGTACTTC.